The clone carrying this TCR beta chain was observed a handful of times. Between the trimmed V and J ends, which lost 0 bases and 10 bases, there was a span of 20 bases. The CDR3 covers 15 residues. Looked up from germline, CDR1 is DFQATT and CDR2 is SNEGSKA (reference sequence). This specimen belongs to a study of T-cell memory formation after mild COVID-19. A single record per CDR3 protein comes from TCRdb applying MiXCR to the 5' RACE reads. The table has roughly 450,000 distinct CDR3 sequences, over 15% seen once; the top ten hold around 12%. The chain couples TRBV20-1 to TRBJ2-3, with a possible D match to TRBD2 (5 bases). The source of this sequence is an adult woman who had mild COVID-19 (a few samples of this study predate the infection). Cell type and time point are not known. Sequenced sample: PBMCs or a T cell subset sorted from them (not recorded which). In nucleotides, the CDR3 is TGCAGTGCTAGAGAGCAGAGGGCGGTCCATGGGGCGCAGTATTTT. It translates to CSAREQRAVHGAQYF.